These 14 T cell receptor beta chains were all obtained from the same sample, sequenced in a study of blood T cell repertoires in COVID-19 (dated by TCRdb to 2020 to 2021). The receptor library was made with the immunoSEQ multiplex PCR assay. This immuneACCESS table, as held by TCRdb, lists in-frame sequences with V and J called but not all clones. Of the missing ones, under half trace to an unresolved V gene in checked studies; the others have no known cause. Within this sample are about 100,000 clones, with about 80% of them counted one time only. Around an eighth of the sample lies in the top ten. The sample comprised peripheral blood. Every receptor here comes from a woman aged 70-85 years with acute or convalescent COVID-19.

This clone was seen only a few times. The rearrangement links TRBV19 to TRBJ1-1, with 10 bases fitting TRBD1. The CDR3 has 16 amino acids. The V gene end was trimmed by 4 bases and the J gene end by 5 bases; junction bases not matched to a gene: 10. Germline V gene data show CDR1 as LNHDA and CDR2 as SQIVND (reference sequence). DNA for the CDR3: TGTGCCAGTAGTACGCTGGGCGGACAGGGGGGGACTGAAGCTTTCTTT. Translated: CASSTLGGQGGTEAFF. Based on the CDR3 plus reference TRBV19 and TRBJ1-1, the full variable domain is DGGITQSPKYLFRKEGQNVTLSCEQNLNHDAMYWYRQDPGQGLRLIYYSQIVNDFQKGDIAEGYSVSREKKESFPLTVTSAQKNPTAFYLCASSTLGGQGGTEAFFGQGTRLTVV.

This chain uses TRBV4-1 with TRBJ1-2, with 7 bases fitting TRBD1. V shed 0 bases, J shed 7 bases, and the junction held 8 bases outside the gene matches. The CDR3 is 15 amino acids. Germline values: CDR1 MGHRA, CDR2 YSYEKL. The CDR3 DNA reads as TGCGCCAGCAGCCAAGATGAGGGGGCGAGGGCTGGCTACACCTTC. This codes for CASSQDEGARAGYTF.

J is TRBJ1-6 and V is TRBV9; D uncertain. Germline V CDR1 and CDR2: SGDLS, YYNGEE. The CDR3 covers 14 residues. Between the trimmed V and J ends, which lost 5 bases and 3 bases, there was a span of 9 bases. The CDR3 DNA follows: TGTGCCAGCAGTATCCAGGACTATAATTCACCCCTCCACTTT. This gives the protein CASSIQDYNSPLHF.

The J gene is TRBJ1-2, the V gene TRBV24-1, with a possible D match to TRBD1 (5 bases). Trimming shortened V by 9 bases and J by 1 base, and 11 bases separated the two germline ends. Germline V gene lookup returns CDR1 KGHDR and CDR2 SFDVKD. The CDR3 length is 13 residues. The CDR3 DNA reads as TGTGCCACCCAGGGTGCTGATAACTATGGCTACACCTTC. It codes for CATQGADNYGYTF.

The chain uses TRBV29-1 and TRBJ1-2; the D is unclear. Trimming shortened V by 7 bases and J by 6 bases, and 21 bases separated the two germline ends. The CDR3 has 14 residues. The germline V gene encodes CDR1 SQVTM and CDR2 ANQGSEA. The CDR3 protein is CSATAGFQTNGYTF. The CDR3 DNA is TGCAGCGCCACAGCGGGGTTTCAGACAAATGGCTACACCTTC.

The chain is built from TRBV11-2 and TRBJ1-6; perhaps TRBD1 as D (5 bases). The CDR3 runs to 14 residues. Germline loops: CDR1 SGHAT, CDR2 FQNNGV. V was shortened by 2 bases and J by 5 bases, with 7 bases between the two germline ends. CDR3 sequence reads: CASSLSGNNSPLHF. The DNA of the CDR3 is TGTGCCAGCAGCTTATCAGGGAATAATTCACCCCTCCACTTT.

The table lists this clone with a count of one. V gene TRBV18 combines with J gene TRBJ1-6, with unresolved D. Germline V gene lookup returns CDR1 KGHSH and CDR2 LQKENI. This CDR3 comprises 15 residues. V was shortened by 6 bases and J by 7 bases, with 16 bases between the two germline ends. CDR3 in DNA: TGTGCCAGCTCCCGGGATTTCCCCAAAAATTCACCCCTCCACTTT. Translation gives CASSRDFPKNSPLHF.

The V and J genes are TRBV6-5 and TRBJ1-1; tentative D call: TRBD1 (6 bases). The V gene's germline CDR1 is MNHEY and CDR2 SVGAGI. The V end lost 7 bases, the J end lost 3 bases, and 12 bases lay between the germline ends. The length of the CDR3 is 13 residues. CDR3: CASKWTADTEAFF. CDR3 nucleotides: TGTGCCAGCAAGTGGACAGCGGACACTGAAGCTTTCTTT.

This clone has more than one count but fewer than ten. The chain joins TRBV7-2 to TRBJ2-1; the D gene is possibly TRBD1 (6 bases). Germline V gene sequence: CDR1 SGHTA, CDR2 FQGNSA. This CDR3 spans 14 amino acids. V was shortened by 5 bases and J by 6 bases, with 14 bases between the two germline ends. The CDR3 DNA follows: TGTGCCAGCAGCCCGCGACAGGCGGCCAATGAGCAGTTCTTC. Protein: CASSPRQAANEQFF.

This chain links TRBV9 with TRBJ1-1; 8 bases agree with TRBD1. CDR1 and CDR2 (germline): SGDLS, YYNGEE. J was trimmed by 4 bases and V by 4 bases; bases with no gene match: 12. The CDR3 consists of 16 residues. The CDR3, as DNA: TGTGCCAGCAGCCATTATCAGGGGGCTTCGAGCACTGAAGCTTTCTTT. The encoded protein is CASSHYQGASSTEAFF.

The chain is built from TRBV3-1 (or the pseudogene TRBV3-2) and TRBJ2-3; 10 nucleotides match TRBD1. After removal of 6 bases from V and 1 base from J, the junction contained 7 bases not matched to a gene. This CDR3 comprises 16 residues. Germline CDR1 and CDR2: LGHDT and YNNKEL (reference sequence). Written as DNA, the CDR3 is TGTGCCAGCAGACGCACCGGGACAGGGGGCACAGATACGCAGTATTTT. Its translation is CASRRTGTGGTDTQYF.

The chain employs TRBV21-1 and TRBJ1-2; the table's D call, TRBD1, was not checked against the DNA. TRBV21-1 corresponds to a pseudogene. This CDR3 contains 14 residues. The CDR3 nucleotides are TGTGCCAGCAGCAAAGACGAGGGACAGGATGGCTACACCTTC. Its protein product is CASSKDEGQDGYTF.

The chain carries TRBV7-9 and TRBJ1-2; D is uncertain. The CDR3 is made up of 16 amino acids. Looked up from germline, CDR1 is SEHNR and CDR2 is FQNEAQ (reference sequence). Trimming left V 5 bases short and J 0 bases short, with 16 bases between. CDR3 protein: CASSPGPSGANYGYTF. CDR3 nucleotides: TGTGCCAGCAGCCCCGGCCCCAGCGGAGCTAACTATGGCTACACCTTC.

The chain links TRBV14 to TRBJ1-4; TRBD1 might be the D (6 bases). The V end was cut by 4 bases, the J end by 2 bases, with 17 bases between. The V gene's germline CDR1 is SGHDN and CDR2 FVKESK. CDR3 length: 17 amino acids. The CDR3 spells CASSPFDRTMTNEKLFF. In nucleotides, the CDR3 is TGTGCCAGCAGCCCATTCGACAGGACCATGACTAATGAAAAACTGTTTTTT.